What follows are 13 T cell receptor beta chains derived from one specimen sequenced in a study of cytomegalovirus exposure and HLA in healthy donors. With 60 Vbeta and 13 Jbeta primers, the PCR was carried out. Sequencing was performed with immunoSEQ multiplex PCR; in TCRdb, only in-frame clones are kept and a portion is missing. The data contain some 140,000 clones, more than 80% of them singletons. Source material: PBMCs. The receptors stem from a woman between 25 and 40 years old in good health and CMV-seropositive.

The J gene is TRBJ1-2, the V gene TRBV6-1, with D possibly being TRBD1 (5 bases). Per the germline V gene, CDR1 is MNHNS and CDR2 is SASEGT. The CDR3 totals 13 residues. V shed 6 bases and J shed 8 bases, with 16 bases lying between them. DNA for the CDR3: TGTGCCAGCAGAGAGGCCCGGGGGGTAGGCTACACCTTC. This translates into CASREARGVGYTF.

The rearrangement joins TRBV14 to TRBJ2-5; TRBD2 might be the D (5 bases). CDR3 length: 13 amino acids. The V gene's germline CDR1 is SGHDN and CDR2 FVKESK. Trimming took off 4 bases at V and 5 bases at J, with 11 bases between the two ends. The CDR3 DNA sequence: TGTGCCAGCAGCCTCGTCACGGGGGAGACCCAGTACTTC. Translated, it gives CASSLVTGETQYF.

This clone was picked up a small number of times. Other DNA sequences within the sample encode an identical CDR3. The rearrangement uses TRBV6-1 and TRBJ2-3, with 11 positions matching TRBD2. CDR1 is MNHNS, CDR2 SASEGT, per germline. This CDR3 has 15 residues. Trimming cost V 2 bases and J 4 bases; bases outside gene matches: 2. CDR3 coding DNA: TGTGCCAGCAGTGAACTAGCGGGGGGCCCAGATACGCAGTATTTT. This gives the protein CASSELAGGPDTQYF.

The genes are TRBV30 and TRBJ1-5; a possible D gene is TRBD1 (5 bases). The CDR3 is 18 residues long. Germline V gene data show CDR1 as GTSNPN and CDR2 as SVGIG (reference sequence). Trimming stripped 0 bases from V and 3 bases from J, with 21 bases between. The CDR3 protein is CAWSVRGGAVRANQPQHF. The CDR3 region has the DNA TGTGCCTGGAGTGTACGGGGCGGGGCAGTAAGGGCCAATCAGCCCCAGCATTTT.

As regards this clone: At one end the junction does not follow the germline gene, possibly because of a read error. The chain employs TRBV5-5 and TRBJ2-7, with TRBD1 identical over 7 bases. The CDR3 is made up of 16 amino acids. Germline-derived CDR1 and CDR2 are SGHKS and YYEKEE (reference sequence). CDR3 region: CVSRTAPGTASYEQYF. The CDR3 coding sequence is TGTGTCAGCAGAACTGCACCCGGGACAGCATCCTACGAGCAGTACTTC.

This clone was counted a single time. V gene TRBV6-5 combines with J gene TRBJ2-2, with no clear D. Germline-derived CDR1 and CDR2 are MNHEY and SVGAGI. The CDR3 covers 13 residues. V dropped 2 bases and J dropped 5 bases, with 6 bases sitting between them. Written as DNA, the CDR3 is TGTGCCAGCAGTTACATGCGGACCGGGGAGCTGTTTTTT. Translation gives CASSYMRTGELFF.

In this sample, this clone turned up once. The CDR3 region is CASSSHNQPQHF. CDR3 in DNA: TGTGCCAGCAGTTCACACAATCAGCCCCAGCATTTT. V and J are TRBV28 and TRBJ1-5; no clear D. CDR3 length: 12 amino acids. CDR1 is MDHEN, CDR2 SYDVKM, per germline. V lost 4 bases, J lost 3 bases, and 4 bases lay in between.

The J gene is TRBJ1-1, the V gene TRBV7-3, with D unresolved. V was pared by 0 bases and J by 9 bases, with 11 bases between. The CDR3 has 13 residues. Germline V gene data show CDR1 as SGHTA and CDR2 as FQGTGA. The CDR3 sequence: CASSLTGQKKAFF. The CDR3, as DNA: TGTGCCAGCAGCTTAACTGGGCAGAAAAAAGCTTTCTTT. The complete variable domain, with remaining parts taken from reference TRBV7-3 and TRBJ1-1, reads GAGVSQTPSNKVTEKGKYVELRCDPISGHTALYWYRQSLGQGPEFLIYFQGTGAADDSGLPNDRFFAVRPEGSVSTLKIQRTERGDSAVYLCASSLTGQKKAFFGQGTRLTVV.

The V call is TRBV6-1, the J call TRBJ2-7, with 8 bases fitting TRBD1. The CDR3 sequence is 14 residues long. Per germline, CDR1 MNHNS and CDR2 SASEGT. V dropped 8 bases and J dropped 5; count of bases not matched to a gene: 11. This chain's CDR3 is CASYSQGAIHEQYF. In DNA form, the CDR3 reads TGTGCCAGCTACTCCCAGGGGGCCATCCACGAGCAGTACTTC.

V and J are TRBV6-5 and TRBJ2-2; TRBD1 is a possible D gene (6 bases). The CDR3 is made up of 14 amino acids. From germline, CDR1 is MNHEY and CDR2 SVGAGI. The V end lost 7 bases, the J end lost 4 bases, and 13 bases lay between the germline ends. CDR3 amino acids: CASKPSQGTGELFF. The CDR3 region has the DNA TGTGCCAGCAAACCTTCACAGGGCACCGGGGAGCTGTTTTTT.

The rearrangement links TRBV28 to TRBJ2-5; a weak D match, TRBD2 (6 bases). Germline V gene lookup returns CDR1 MDHEN and CDR2 SYDVKM. Deletions cut 3 bases from V and 1 base from J, with 27 bases between. The length of the CDR3 is 20 residues. The CDR3 loop reads CASSFVWPGVAGFIQETQYF. The CDR3 region has the DNA TGTGCCAGCAGTTTTGTTTGGCCGGGGGTTGCGGGATTTATCCAAGAGACCCAGTACTTC.

The chain couples TRBV7-2 to TRBJ2-3, with D unresolved. V dropped 0 bases and J dropped 4 bases, with 8 bases sitting between them. Germline CDR1 reads SGHTA; CDR2 reads FQGNSA. There are 14 residues in the CDR3. CDR3: CASSLALSADTQYF. As DNA, the CDR3 is TGTGCCAGCAGCTTAGCCCTAAGCGCAGATACGCAGTATTTT.

The chain couples TRBV19 to TRBJ2-7; perhaps TRBD2 as D (5 bases). Trimming shortened V by 1 base and J by 6 bases, and 19 bases separated the two germline ends. Per germline, CDR1 LNHDA and CDR2 SQIVND (reference sequence). CDR3 size: 16 residues. The CDR3 DNA is TGTGCCAGTAGTATAGCCTTCCGTAGTGGGAGCCCCGAGCAGTACTTC. This translates into CASSIAFRSGSPEQYF.